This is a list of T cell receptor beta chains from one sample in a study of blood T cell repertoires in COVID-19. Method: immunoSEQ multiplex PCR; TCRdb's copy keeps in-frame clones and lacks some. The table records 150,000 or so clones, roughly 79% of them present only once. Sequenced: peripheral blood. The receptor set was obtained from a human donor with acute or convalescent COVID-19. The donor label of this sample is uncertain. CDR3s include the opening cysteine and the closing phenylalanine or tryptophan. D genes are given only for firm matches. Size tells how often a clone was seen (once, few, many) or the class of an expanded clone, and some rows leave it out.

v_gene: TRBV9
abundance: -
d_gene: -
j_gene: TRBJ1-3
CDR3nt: TGTGCCAGCAGCGAGTCAGGGACTAGCTCTGGAAACACCATATATTTT
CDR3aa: CASSESGTSSGNTIYF

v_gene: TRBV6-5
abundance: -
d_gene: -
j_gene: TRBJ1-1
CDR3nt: TGTGCCAGCAGTCCTAACGGGGGGAACACTGAAGCTTTCTTT
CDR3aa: CASSPNGGNTEAFF

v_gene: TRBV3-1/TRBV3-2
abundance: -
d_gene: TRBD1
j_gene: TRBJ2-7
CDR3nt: TGTGCCAGCAGCCAATCGACAGGGTCAACCTACGAGCAGTACTTC
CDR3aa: CASSQSTGSTYEQYF

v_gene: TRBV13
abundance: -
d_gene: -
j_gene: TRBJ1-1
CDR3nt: TGTGCCAGCAGCTTGGGAGAGGGGGGGTTGACTGAAGCTTTCTTT
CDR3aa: CASSLGEGGLTEAFF

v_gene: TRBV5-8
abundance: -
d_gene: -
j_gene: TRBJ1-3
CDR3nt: TGTGCCAGCAGCTTGGATGGAGGCTCTGGAAACACCATATATTTT
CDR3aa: CASSLDGGSGNTIYF

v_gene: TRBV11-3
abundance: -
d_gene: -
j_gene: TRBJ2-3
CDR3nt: TGTGCCAGCAGCCCCCTGGGAGGCAGCACAGATACGCAGTATTTT
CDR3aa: CASSPLGGSTDTQYF

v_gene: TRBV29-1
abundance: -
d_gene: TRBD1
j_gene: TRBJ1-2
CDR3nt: TGCAGCGTTGAAGATCGGACAGGGGTTAACTATGGCTACACCTTC
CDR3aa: CSVEDRTGVNYGYTF

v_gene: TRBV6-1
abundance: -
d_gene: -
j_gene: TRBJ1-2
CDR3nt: TGTGCCAGCAGTGAACTGGTGACAGTCTACTATGGCTACACCTTC
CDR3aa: CASSELVTVYYGYTF

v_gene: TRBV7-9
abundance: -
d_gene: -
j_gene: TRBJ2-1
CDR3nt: TGTGCCAGCAGTCCGACAGCTTTCGATGAGCAGTTCTTC
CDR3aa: CASSPTAFDEQFF

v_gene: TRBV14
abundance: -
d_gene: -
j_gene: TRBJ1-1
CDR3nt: TGTGCCAGCAGCCAAGAAGGTGGACAGAGCCGGGGGAACACTGAAGCTTTCTTT
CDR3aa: CASSQEGGQSRGNTEAFF

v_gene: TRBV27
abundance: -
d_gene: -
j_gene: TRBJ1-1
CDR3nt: TGTGCCAGCAGTCCCTCTTTTGTGAACACTGAAGCTTTCTTT
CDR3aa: CASSPSFVNTEAFF

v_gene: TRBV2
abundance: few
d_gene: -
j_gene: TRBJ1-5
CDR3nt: TGTGCCAGCAGTGGCCTGACTAAAGGTAATCAGCCCCAGCATTTT
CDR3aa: CASSGLTKGNQPQHF

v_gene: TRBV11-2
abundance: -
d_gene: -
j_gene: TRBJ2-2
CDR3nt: TGTGCCAGCAGCTTGCAGGCAAGGATCGGGGAGCTGTTTTTT
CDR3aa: CASSLQARIGELFF

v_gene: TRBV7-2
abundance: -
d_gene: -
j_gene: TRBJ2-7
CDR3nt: TGTGCCAGCAGCCTCCGCTACGAGCAGTACTTC
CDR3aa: CASSLRYEQYF

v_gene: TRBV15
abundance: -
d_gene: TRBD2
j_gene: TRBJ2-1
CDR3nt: TGTGCCACCAGCAGAGATCTAGCGGGGGGTTCTTACAATGAGCAGTTCTTC
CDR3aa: CATSRDLAGGSYNEQFF

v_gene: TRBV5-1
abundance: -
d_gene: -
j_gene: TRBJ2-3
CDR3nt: TGCGCCAGCAGCGAACAGGGAATCGCAGATACGCAGTATTTT
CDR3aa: CASSEQGIADTQYF

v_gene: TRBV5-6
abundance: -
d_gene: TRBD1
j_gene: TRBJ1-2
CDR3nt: TGTGCCAGCAGCTGGCGGGGACAGGGGCTAGGCTACACCTTC
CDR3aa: CASSWRGQGLGYTF

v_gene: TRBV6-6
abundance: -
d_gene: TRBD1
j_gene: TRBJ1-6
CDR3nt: TGTGCCACTCAGGGGACAGCCTATAATTCACCCCTCCACTTT
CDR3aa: CATQGTAYNSPLHF

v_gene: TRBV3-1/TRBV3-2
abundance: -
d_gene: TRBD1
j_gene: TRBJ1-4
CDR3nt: TGTGCCAGCAGCCAGGACAGGGCAACTAATGAAAAACTGTTTTTT
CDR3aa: CASSQDRATNEKLFF

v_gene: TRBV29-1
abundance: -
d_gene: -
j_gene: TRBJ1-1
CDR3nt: TGCAGCACCGCGGGGCTGGGCACTGAAGCTTTCTTT
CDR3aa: CSTAGLGTEAFF

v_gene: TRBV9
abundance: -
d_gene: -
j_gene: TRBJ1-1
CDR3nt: TGTGCCAGCAGCGCGAGCGGGGGAACAAACACTGAAGCTTTCTTT
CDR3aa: CASSASGGTNTEAFF

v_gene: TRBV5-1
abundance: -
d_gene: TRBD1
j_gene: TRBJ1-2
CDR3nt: TGCGCCAGCAGCTTGGTTCGCGGGGCAGGGGGCAACTATGGCTACACCTTC
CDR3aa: CASSLVRGAGGNYGYTF

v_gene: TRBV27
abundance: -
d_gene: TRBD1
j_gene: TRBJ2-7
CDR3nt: TGTGCCAGCGCCCCGGGTGGGACAGGGGGCTACGAGCAGTACTTC
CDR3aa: CASAPGGTGGYEQYF

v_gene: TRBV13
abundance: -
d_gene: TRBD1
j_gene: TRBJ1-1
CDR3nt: TGTGCCAGCAGCTACCCTCCAGGGGGAAATGGGAAAAGCGCTGAAGCTTTCTTT
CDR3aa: CASSYPPGGNGKSAEAFF

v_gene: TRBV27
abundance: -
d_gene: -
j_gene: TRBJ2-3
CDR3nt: TGTGCCAGCAGTCCCCGGACAGCTAGCACAGATACGCAGTATTTT
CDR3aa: CASSPRTASTDTQYF

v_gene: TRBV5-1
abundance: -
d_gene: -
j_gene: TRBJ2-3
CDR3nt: TGCGCCAGCAGCTTAACCGGGACTCAGACAGATACGCAGTATTTT
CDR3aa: CASSLTGTQTDTQYF

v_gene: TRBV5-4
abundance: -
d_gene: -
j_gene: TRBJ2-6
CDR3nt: TGTGCCAGCAGCTTGAGACGGGACTCTGGGGCCAACGTCCTGACTTTC
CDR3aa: CASSLRRDSGANVLTF

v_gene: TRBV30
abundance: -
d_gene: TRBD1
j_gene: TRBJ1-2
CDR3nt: TGTGCCTGGACCCCGACAGGGTTCGGTGGCTACACCTTC
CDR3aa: CAWTPTGFGGYTF